This is a list of T cell receptor beta chains from one sample in a study of pediatric ulcerative colitis. Measured with immunoSEQ multiplex PCR; TCRdb has only the in-frame clones, and not every one. The data show approximately 32,000 clones, approximately 78% seen once. Sequencing used blood. The receptors derive from a boy aged 10-17 years with severe ulcerative colitis. Each CDR3 is given with its conserved first and last residue. Each record gives: V gene, J gene, D gene, clone size, CDR3 protein, CDR3 DNA. The D gene is left open where the match is weak. The size entry is marked missing in some rows and otherwise reads once, few, many or a size class.

TRBV19	TRBJ1-2	NA	NA	CASSIQSGTNYGYTF	TGTGCCAGTAGTATACAATCAGGGACAAACTATGGCTACACCTTC
TRBV7-9	TRBJ1-4	TRBD1	NA	CASRRTSRGLDEKLFF	TGTGCCAGCAGACGGACCTCAAGGGGGCTGGATGAAAAACTGTTTTTT
TRBV10-3	TRBJ2-5	NA	NA	CAISRGVTAQYF	TGTGCCATCAGCAGGGGGGTAACGGCCCAGTACTTC
TRBV9	TRBJ1-4	TRBD1	NA	CASSFGTVNEKLFF	TGTGCCAGCAGCTTCGGGACAGTTAATGAAAAACTGTTTTTT
TRBV7-3	TRBJ1-1	NA	NA	CASSRTAATEAFF	TGTGCCAGCTCCCGGACAGCTGCCACTGAAGCTTTCTTT
TRBV5-1	TRBJ1-3	NA	NA	CASSLEGPHSGNTIYF	TGCGCCAGCAGCTTGGAGGGCCCCCACTCTGGAAACACCATATATTTT
TRBV9	TRBJ1-2	TRBD1	NA	CASSPGTGNYGYTF	TGTGCCAGCAGTCCCGGGACAGGGAACTATGGCTACACCTTC
TRBV5-4	TRBJ1-1	NA	NA	CASSPGTDMNTEAFF	TGTGCCAGCAGCCCAGGGACGGATATGAACACTGAAGCTTTCTTT
TRBV7-3	TRBJ2-7	NA	NA	CASSPGSHYEQYF	TGTGCCAGCAGCCCCGGGAGTCACTACGAGCAGTACTTC
TRBV5-1	TRBJ1-2	NA	few	CASSLVFMSGVHGYTF	TGCGCCAGCAGCTTAGTATTTATGTCAGGGGTCCATGGCTACACCTTC
TRBV29-1	TRBJ2-3	NA	NA	CSALKRGADTQYF	TGCAGCGCACTTAAACGGGGAGCAGATACGCAGTATTTT
TRBV9	TRBJ2-3	TRBD2	NA	CASSVVGGTDTQYF	TGTGCCAGCAGCGTAGTGGGGGGGACGGATACGCAGTATTTT
TRBV11-2	TRBJ1-1	NA	few	CASSLGPNTEAFF	TGTGCCAGCAGCTTAGGCCCGAACACTGAAGCTTTCTTT
TRBV5-1	TRBJ1-1	NA	NA	CASSLPSHGDTEAFF	TGCGCCAGCAGCTTGCCGTCGCATGGGGACACTGAAGCTTTCTTT
TRBV11-1	TRBJ2-7	NA	NA	CASSLASSEQYF	TGTGCCAGCAGCTTAGCTTCTTCCGAGCAGTACTTC
TRBV14	TRBJ1-2	NA	once	CASSLAGPNYGYTF	TGTGCCAGCAGCCTGGCCGGGCCGAACTATGGCTACACCTTC
TRBV18	TRBJ1-1	NA	NA	CASSPLPTESGRLVFREAFF	TGTGCCAGCTCACCCCTTCCCACGGAGTCGGGCAGGTTAGTTTTCAGAGAAGCTTTCTTT
TRBV18	TRBJ1-1	NA	NA	CASSPMRTEAFF	TGTGCCAGCTCACCAATGAGGACTGAAGCTTTCTTT
TRBV11-3	TRBJ2-1	TRBD1	once	CASSLDFRGYNEQFF	TGTGCCAGCAGCTTAGATTTCAGGGGGTACAATGAGCAGTTCTTC
TRBV21-1	TRBJ1-1	NA	NA	CASSKGGVVAEAFF	TGTGCCAGCAGCAAGGGAGGCGTTGTGGCTGAAGCTTTCTTT
TRBV1	TRBJ1-5	NA	NA	CTSGTGANNQPQHF	TGCACCAGCGGGACAGGGGCAAACAATCAGCCCCAGCATTTT
TRBV4-2	TRBJ2-3	NA	NA	CASSQDVASGPSTDTQYF	TGTGCCAGCAGCCAAGATGTGGCCTCGGGGCCAAGCACAGATACGCAGTATTTT
TRBV13	TRBJ2-7	NA	NA	CASSLERTDHEQYF	TGTGCCAGCAGCTTAGAACGGACAGATCACGAGCAGTACTTC
TRBV5-6	TRBJ2-7	NA	NA	CASSGLGGNEQYF	TGTGCCAGCAGCGGACTCGGTGGGAACGAGCAGTACTTC
TRBV2	TRBJ2-5	NA	NA	CASMWETQYF	TGTGCCAGCATGTGGGAGACCCAGTACTTC
TRBV4-1	TRBJ2-3	NA	NA	CASSQDKNRGTDTQYF	TGCGCCAGCAGCCAAGATAAGAACAGGGGCACAGATACGCAGTATTTT
TRBV11-3	TRBJ1-1	NA	NA	CASSSGGDTSEAFF	TGTGCCAGCAGCTCTGGGGGTGATACGTCTGAAGCTTTCTTT
TRBV6-6	TRBJ1-2	NA	NA	CASSYSWISNYGYTF	TGTGCCAGCAGTTACTCCTGGATTTCTAACTATGGCTACACCTTC
TRBV9	TRBJ1-2	NA	NA	CASSVEGMDNGYTF	TGTGCCAGCAGCGTAGAAGGGATGGATAATGGCTACACCTTC
TRBV6-6	TRBJ1-5	NA	few	CASSYSQGDQPQHF	TGTGCCAGCAGTTACTCGCAGGGCGATCAGCCCCAGCATTTT
TRBV29-1	TRBJ1-1	TRBD1	few	CSVDDRVGTEAFF	TGCAGCGTCGACGACAGGGTAGGGACTGAAGCTTTCTTT
TRBV15	TRBJ2-1	TRBD1	NA	CATSRDRDRAGDEQFF	TGTGCCACCAGCAGAGATCGGGACAGGGCCGGGGATGAGCAGTTCTTC
TRBV28	TRBJ2-1	TRBD2	NA	CASSPGTSGGNEQFF	TGTGCCAGCAGTCCCGGGACTAGCGGCGGCAATGAGCAGTTCTTC
TRBV7-8	TRBJ1-1	NA	NA	CASSASLWGQDGSEAFF	TGTGCCAGCAGCGCATCCCTATGGGGGCAAGACGGCTCTGAAGCTTTCTTT
TRBV18	TRBJ2-2	NA	medium-sized	CASSPTGLDNTGELFF	TGTGCCAGCTCACCTACGGGACTCGACAACACCGGGGAGCTGTTTTTT
TRBV5-5	TRBJ1-2	NA	few	CASSAGWGYTF	TGTGCCAGCAGCGCCGGTTGGGGCTACACCTTC
TRBV7-9	TRBJ1-3	NA	NA	CASSVQGSRKSPRNTIYF	TGTGCCAGCAGTGTACAGGGATCCAGGAAATCCCCTCGAAACACCATATATTTT
TRBV19	TRBJ1-5	NA	NA	CASSTVSRQVRGQPQHF	TGTGCCAGTAGTACCGTTTCTCGACAGGTACGGGGTCAGCCCCAGCATTTT
TRBV10-3	TRBJ1-3	TRBD1	NA	CAILDRGFSGNTIYF	TGTGCCATCCTGGACAGGGGATTTTCTGGAAACACCATATATTTT
TRBV6-6	TRBJ2-1	NA	NA	CASSYRSGGLDEQFF	TGTGCCAGCAGTTACCGGTCCGGGGGGCTCGATGAGCAGTTCTTC
TRBV4-1	TRBJ2-1	TRBD2	NA	CASSRLSNGGLNEQFF	TGCGCCAGCAGCCGACTTTCTAACGGGGGGTTAAATGAGCAGTTCTTC
TRBV11-2	TRBJ2-5	NA	NA	CASSKPGQETQYF	TGTGCCAGCAGTAAGCCCGGCCAAGAGACCCAGTACTTC
TRBV4-2	TRBJ1-2	NA	NA	CASSQFGRDQNGYTF	TGTGCCAGCAGCCAGTTTGGAAGGGACCAAAATGGCTACACCTTC
TRBV6-1	TRBJ2-7	TRBD2	NA	CASSNTWEGVYEQYF	TGTGCCAGCAGCAATACGTGGGAGGGAGTCTACGAGCAGTACTTC
TRBV2	TRBJ2-1	TRBD2	NA	CASRRGGALEQFF	TGTGCCAGCAGGCGCGGGGGGGCACTGGAGCAGTTCTTC
TRBV4-1	TRBJ1-5	NA	NA	CASSQAGLPDQPQHF	TGCGCCAGCAGCCAAGCAGGGTTGCCAGATCAGCCCCAGCATTTT
TRBV2	TRBJ1-5	NA	NA	CASRDTLRTGQPQHF	TGTGCCAGCAGGGACACTTTGAGAACCGGTCAGCCCCAGCATTTT
TRBV7-2	TRBJ1-1	TRBD1	NA	CASSFTGGTEAFF	TGTGCCAGCAGCTTTACAGGGGGAACTGAAGCTTTCTTT